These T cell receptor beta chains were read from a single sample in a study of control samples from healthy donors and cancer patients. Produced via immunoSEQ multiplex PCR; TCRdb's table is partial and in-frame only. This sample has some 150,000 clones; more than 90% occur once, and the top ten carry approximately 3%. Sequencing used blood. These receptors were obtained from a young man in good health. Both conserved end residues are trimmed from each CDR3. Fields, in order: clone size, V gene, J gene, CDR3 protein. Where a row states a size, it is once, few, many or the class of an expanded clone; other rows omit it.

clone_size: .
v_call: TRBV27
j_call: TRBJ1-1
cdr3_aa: ASSTSRGGDTEAF

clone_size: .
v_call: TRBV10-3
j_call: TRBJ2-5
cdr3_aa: AISEPGIQETQY

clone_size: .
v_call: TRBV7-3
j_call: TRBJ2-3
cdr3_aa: ASSPSGTGLHTQY

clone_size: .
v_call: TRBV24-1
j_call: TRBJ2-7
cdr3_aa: ATSDLDYRGYYEQY

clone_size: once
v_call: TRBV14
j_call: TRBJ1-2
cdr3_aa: ASSPAGVGGYT

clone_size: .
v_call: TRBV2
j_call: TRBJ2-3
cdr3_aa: ASSSGDRTDTQY

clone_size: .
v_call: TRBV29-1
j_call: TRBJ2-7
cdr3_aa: SVASSGGLYEQY

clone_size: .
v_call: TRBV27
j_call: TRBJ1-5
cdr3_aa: ASSLNEGAENQPQH

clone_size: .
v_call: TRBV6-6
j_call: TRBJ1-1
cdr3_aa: ASSGRVSVTEAF

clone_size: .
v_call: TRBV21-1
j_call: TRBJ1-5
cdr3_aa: ARRGKGRQPQH

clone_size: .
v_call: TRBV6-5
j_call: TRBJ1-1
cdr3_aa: ASSLVLNTEAF

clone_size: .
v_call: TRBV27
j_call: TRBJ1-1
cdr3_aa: ASRWTGNTEAF

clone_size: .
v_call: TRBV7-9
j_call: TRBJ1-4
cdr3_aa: ASSPRSLGEKLF

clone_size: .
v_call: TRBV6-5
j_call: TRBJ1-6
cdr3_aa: ASSYSGESNSPLH

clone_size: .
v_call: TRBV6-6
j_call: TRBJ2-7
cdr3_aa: ASSPQGYEQY

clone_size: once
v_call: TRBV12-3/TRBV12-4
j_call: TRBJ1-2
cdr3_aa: ASSQDSNYGYT

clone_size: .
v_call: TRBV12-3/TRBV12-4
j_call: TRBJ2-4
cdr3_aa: ASTLGRENIQY

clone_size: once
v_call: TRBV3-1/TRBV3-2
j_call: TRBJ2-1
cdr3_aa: ASSLRDRGLEQF

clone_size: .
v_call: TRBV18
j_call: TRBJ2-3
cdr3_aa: ASSPGQGEDTQY

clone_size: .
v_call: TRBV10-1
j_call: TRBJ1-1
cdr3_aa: ASSESGRPEAF

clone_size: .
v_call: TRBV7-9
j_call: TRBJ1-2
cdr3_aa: ASSLGAGGDGYT

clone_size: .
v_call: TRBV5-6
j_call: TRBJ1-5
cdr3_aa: ASSLRGIWQPQH

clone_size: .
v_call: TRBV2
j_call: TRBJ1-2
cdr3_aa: ASMGDRGDYGYT

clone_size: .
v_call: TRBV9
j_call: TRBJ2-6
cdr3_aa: ASSVGRASGANVLT

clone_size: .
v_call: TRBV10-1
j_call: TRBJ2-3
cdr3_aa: ASTHRGSDTQY

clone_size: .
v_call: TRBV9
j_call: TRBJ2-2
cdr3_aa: ASSVQGLAAGELF

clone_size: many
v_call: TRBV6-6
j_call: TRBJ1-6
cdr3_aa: ASSRDRTSTHNSPLH

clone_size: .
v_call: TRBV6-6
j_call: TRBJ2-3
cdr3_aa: ASSTPETSGTDTQY

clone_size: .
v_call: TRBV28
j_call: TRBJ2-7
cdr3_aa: ASSTTAFSYEQY

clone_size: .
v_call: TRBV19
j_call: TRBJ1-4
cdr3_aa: ASRADGVNEKLF

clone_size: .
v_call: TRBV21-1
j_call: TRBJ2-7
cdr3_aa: ASSPPPGGPEQY

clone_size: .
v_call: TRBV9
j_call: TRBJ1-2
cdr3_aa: ASSVAADYGYT

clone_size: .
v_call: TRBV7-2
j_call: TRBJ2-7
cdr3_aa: ASSEHRGHEQY

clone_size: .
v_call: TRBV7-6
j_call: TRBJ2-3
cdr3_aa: ASSLRTGSSTDTQY

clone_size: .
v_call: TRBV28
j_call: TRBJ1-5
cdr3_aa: ASRNQGSGNQPQH

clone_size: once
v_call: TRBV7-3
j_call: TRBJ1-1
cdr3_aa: ASSFWTGRETEAF

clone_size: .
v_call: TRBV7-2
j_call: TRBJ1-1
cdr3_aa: ASTPPARGPGTEAF

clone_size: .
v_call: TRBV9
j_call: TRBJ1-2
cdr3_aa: ASSVSILPYGYT

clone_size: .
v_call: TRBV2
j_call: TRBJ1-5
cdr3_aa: ASSGDRGQPQH

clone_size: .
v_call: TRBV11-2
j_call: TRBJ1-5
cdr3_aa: ASSSGSQPQH

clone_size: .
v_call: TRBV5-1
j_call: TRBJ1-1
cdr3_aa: ASSPMDGVNTEAF

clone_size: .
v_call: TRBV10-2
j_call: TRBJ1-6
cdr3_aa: ASSHFGGESSYNSPLH

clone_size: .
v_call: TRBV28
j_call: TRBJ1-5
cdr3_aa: ASREGGRGQPQH

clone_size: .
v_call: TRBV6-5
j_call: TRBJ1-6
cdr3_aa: ASGGTDYNSPLH

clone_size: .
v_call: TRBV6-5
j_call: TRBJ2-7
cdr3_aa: ASSPQGFIYEQY

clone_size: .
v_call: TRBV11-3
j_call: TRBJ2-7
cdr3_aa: ASSSTGGNEQY

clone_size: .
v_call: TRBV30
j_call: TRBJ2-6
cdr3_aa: AWSLGAAGANVLT

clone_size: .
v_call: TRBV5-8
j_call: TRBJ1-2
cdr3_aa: ASSFPGRGYT

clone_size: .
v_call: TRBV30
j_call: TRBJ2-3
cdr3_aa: AWSVWGGRTDTQY

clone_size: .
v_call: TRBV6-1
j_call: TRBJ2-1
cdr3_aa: ASSLYWDNEQF

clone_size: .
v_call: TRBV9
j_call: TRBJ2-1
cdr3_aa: ASSSDPSGVYDNEQF

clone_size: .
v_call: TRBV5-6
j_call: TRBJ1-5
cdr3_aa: ASSLSWGNQPQH